This T cell receptor (beta chain) was obtained from a study of cytomegalovirus exposure and HLA in healthy donors listed by TCRdb under 2017. Regarding the complete study: An earlier analysis of approximately 600 of the donors reported 276 Gb of sequence data and roughly 100 million unique TCR beta sequences from some 180 million T cells. Around 320 gigabases of sequencing data and tens of millions of unique TCR sequences were included in an early release covering around 600 HLA-typed donors. Of the roughly 400 genotyped donors, around 81% fell in the genetic ancestry cluster associated with self-reported Caucasian donors. The study aimed to test whether signatures of past pathogen exposure could be identified by cataloging public T cell receptors. The study used immunosequencing to profile the T cell repertoires of some 600 subjects and linked those repertoires to cytomegalovirus serostatus. Along with the roughly 610-subject first cohort, a separate validation cohort of over a hundred different subjects was used. High-throughput TCR immunosequencing, statistical association of individual TCRs with disease status, and machine learning were combined to predict cytomegalovirus infection status. A later analysis re-examined previously published TCR beta repertoires from around 670 donors and added high-resolution HLA genotyping to investigate patterns of TCR occurrence. In the later analysis, no new phenotypic data were used to find candidate immune exposures; instead, reliance was placed on TCR beta sequences and their occurrence across donors. In an earlier analysis of several hundred of the donors, high-throughput TCR beta sequencing was used to judge whether each TCR beta V gene segment behaved as functional or pseudogenic. Donor age, sex, ethnicity and CMV serostatus were collected together with the repertoire data. Genome-wide SNP genotypes for about 60% of the roughly 670 donors were used in a later genetic analysis, which treated that subset as a discovery cohort. All discovery cohort repertoires had been generated using a single sequencing platform. Class I and class II HLA loci were covered by the typing at four-digit resolution. The number of typed donors differed by locus: roughly 620-630 for A, B, C, DRB1 and DQB1; some 500 for DQA1; over 600 for DPA1; and 450 to 480 for DPB1. A handful of DR-DQ haplotypes were handled as single units for association and clustering because linkage in the cohort was strong. Among about 370 genotyped donors of the cohort, an average of around 240,000 unique TCR beta nucleotide sequences was sequenced per donor, of which 15% to 20% were non-productive.

The cohort comprised fewer than 700 healthy bone marrow donors. All cohort members were sampled while nominally healthy, although unrecorded immune exposures were likely present. The donor was CMV seronegative and was included in the group of 352 seronegative cohort members. Each donor provided a peripheral blood sample, and peripheral blood mononuclear cells were used for TCR beta sequencing. The Qiagen DNeasy Blood Extraction Kit was used to extract genomic DNA from the blood cell samples. Library preparation employed the immunoSEQ multiplex PCR assay. A mixture of 60 forward primers for TCR Vbeta segments and 13 reverse primers for TCR Jbeta segments was used in the multiplex PCR. A multiplex PCR assay on genomic DNA amplified the CDR3 region of rearranged TCR beta genes. The Illumina HiSeq System was used to sequence the amplified TCR beta libraries as 87-base-pair reads. On the study's bioinformatics: A later analysis tallied some 79 million unique TCR beta chains across the 666 repertoires, and some 10 million of those chains were shared by two or more donors. To remove PCR and sequencing errors, raw reads were error-corrected and collapsed into unique sequences using a nearest-neighbor algorithm that merged closely related sequences. CDR3 sequences were aligned to IMGT reference sequences to assign V, D and J gene segments. For a sequence to be retained, a match of at least six nucleotides to both a V gene segment and a J gene segment was required. Rearrangements were called productive when the CDR3 lacked stop codons and stayed in frame with V and J; all others were non-productive. CDR3 was defined according to IMGT convention as the region running from the second conserved V-encoded cysteine to the conserved J-encoded phenylalanine. Sequences without an unambiguous match to a single V gene segment were excluded from the earlier analysis of approximately 560 of the donors. An earlier analysis of roughly 590 of the donors called V segments functional above 56.7% productive rearrangements and segregating when the between-donor standard deviation exceeded 5%. A statistical classification framework was developed to diagnose cytomegalovirus status using the catalog of TCR beta chain sequences. V and J gene assignment, in a later analysis, came from comparing TCR nucleotide sequences with IMGT/GENE-DB human TR gene sequences. A later analysis assigned CDR3 sequences and most-parsimonious VDJ recombination scenarios with the TCRdist pipeline. In a later analysis, each TCR beta chain was defined by its CDR3 amino acid sequence together with its V-gene family, and reads lacking a unique V-gene family were excluded. In a later analysis, 450 to 600 highly shared, low-generation-probability nucleotide sequences were removed to address suspected cross-contamination and a sequencing artifact. In a later analysis, a clonal expansion index was calculated for each public chain from normalized within-repertoire ranks of inferred template counts. A later analysis computed generation probabilities with a VDJ recombination model fitted to out-of-frame rearrangements, and checked the results against IGoR. Hypergeometric tests were used in a later analysis to score TCR-TCR, TCR-HLA and TCR-CMV co-occurrence, with a repertoire-size bias correction applied to the TCR pairs. A later analysis estimated false discovery rates by permuting HLA or CMV assignments 20 times. A later analysis grouped co-occurring TCRs with DBSCAN, adding TCRdist sequence similarity when clustering within HLA-allele-positive subsets. Repertoires with fewer than 30,000 or more than 120,000 public chains were left out of co-occurrence clustering, as were roughly five repertoires with anomalous nucleotide sharing. Here the immuneACCESS table is served through TCRdb, limited to in-frame sequences with V and J called. Missing clones are a known gap in these copies; in checked studies unresolved V genes cover under half, and the rest lacks a known reason. V and J calls plus clone size are reproduced from that table; the DNA served to infer D and trimming. In this sample the table shows under 200,000 clones, 80% to 90% of which occur a single time. The ten largest clones add up to approximately 2.1% of the sample.

Spanning cysteine to phenylalanine, the CDR3 consists of 15 amino acids. CDR3 DNA only is kept here, 45 bases in frame from base 1. CDR1 and CDR2, looked up from the germline V gene, are MNHNS and SASEGT. The germline V end is reduced by 8 bases and the J end by 6 bases; junction bases left unmatched: 13. Points on this clone: Which antigen it targets is not known. Base qualities are missing; no much larger clone stands one base away.

What the study reported, not specific to this receptor: Strong co-occurrence of HLA alleles, especially DR and DQ, made assigning TCR associations to individual alleles difficult. HLA typing was unavailable for some donors at each locus, so association tests used only the typed subset. In a later genetic analysis, a missense DCLRE1C variant was associated with V-gene and J-gene trimming of TCR beta chains, and the association was replicated in an independent cohort. Most TCR sequences were observed very rarely across donors, whereas some public TCRs were present in many individuals. In the study, 150 to 200 TCR beta chains were listed as associated with cytomegalovirus. In vitro tests confirmed that a few of the cytomegalovirus-associated TCR beta chains recognize cytomegalovirus antigens. Correlated functional status among segregating V segments might reflect linkage disequilibrium, but an unknown experimental factor could not be ruled out. A further reported finding was that TCR beta sequences accurately predicted the HLA-A and HLA-B alleles for most subjects in the first cohort. In an earlier analysis of under 600 of the donors, most TCR beta V segments were observed in productive rearrangements about 87% or about 30% of the time, broadly matching IMGT annotations. In a later analysis, about 17,000 TCR beta sequences were associated with specific HLA alleles at a false discovery rate of 0.05. The only immune exposure information available for the cohort was CMV serostatus. Some IMGT-functional V segments, including TRBV6-2 and TRBV6-3, could not be told apart with the 87-base-pair reads, so those segments were excluded. Compared with the approximately 700-donor mean, donors in an Asian-associated ancestry cluster had fewer N-insertions in productive TCRs, according to a later genetic analysis. In a later analysis, several top co-occurrence clusters were reported to appear linked to parvovirus B19, influenza, CMV and Epstein-Barr virus. In a later analysis, the rate of TCR association differed among HLA loci, with DRB1 alleles having the most associated TCRs and HLA-C alleles having the fewest. Because counts were too low, some 17 rarely observed V segments, including chromosome 9 orphons, were left out of the earlier analysis of 587 of the donors. In both the original and validation cohorts, the classifier was reported to diagnose cytomegalovirus status with high specificity and sensitivity. This cohort had only TCR beta chains sequenced, and the lack of alpha or paired-chain data limited which features could be detected. A group of highly shared sequence variants was considered likely to be a technical artifact of the sequencing pipeline. It was suggested by the authors that the approach could potentially be generalized to other disease states and immunological phenotypes. Presence/absence analyses assumed roughly uniform sequencing depth across donors, an assumption that may not hold. A later analysis found that most CMV-associated TCR beta chains appeared HLA-restricted, with HLA associations seemingly driven largely by CMV exposure. Compared with equally common non-associated chains, HLA-associated TCR beta chains in a later analysis were more clonally expanded and had lower generation probabilities.

What was sequenced was PBMCs. The sequence was obtained from a woman younger than 30 in good health and CMV-seronegative. The chain is assembled from TRBV6-1 and TRBJ1-5; TRBD1 agrees with 7 junctional bases. Here the CDR3 is given as CASCRQGEGSQPQHF. The DNA sequence is given as TGTGCCAGCTGCCGACAGGGCGAGGGCAGTCAGCCCCAGCATTTT.